This T cell receptor (beta chain) was profiled in a study of cytomegalovirus exposure and HLA in healthy donors. Study-level background: Prior work identified roughly 120 million unique TCR beta sequences in 150 million to 200 million T cells.

Primers: 60 Vbeta forward and 13 Jbeta reverse. Profiled with immunoSEQ multiplex PCR; TCRdb holds only in-frame clones, not every one. The sample shows roughly 150,000 clones, 80% of them seen only once. Germline V gives CDR1 SQVTM, CDR2 ANQGSEA. The V segment lost 4 bases and the J segment 1 base; nucleotides outside the gene matches: 6. This CDR3 is built from 16 residues. The material sequenced was PBMCs. V and J are TRBV29-1 and TRBJ2-1, with TRBD1 identical over 11 bases. This clonotype originated in a woman in her thirties or forties in good health and CMV-seronegative. As DNA, the CDR3 is TGCAGCGTTGGTCCGGACAGGGGGCAGTCCTACAATGAGCAGTTCTTC. As protein: CSVGPDRGQSYNEQFF.